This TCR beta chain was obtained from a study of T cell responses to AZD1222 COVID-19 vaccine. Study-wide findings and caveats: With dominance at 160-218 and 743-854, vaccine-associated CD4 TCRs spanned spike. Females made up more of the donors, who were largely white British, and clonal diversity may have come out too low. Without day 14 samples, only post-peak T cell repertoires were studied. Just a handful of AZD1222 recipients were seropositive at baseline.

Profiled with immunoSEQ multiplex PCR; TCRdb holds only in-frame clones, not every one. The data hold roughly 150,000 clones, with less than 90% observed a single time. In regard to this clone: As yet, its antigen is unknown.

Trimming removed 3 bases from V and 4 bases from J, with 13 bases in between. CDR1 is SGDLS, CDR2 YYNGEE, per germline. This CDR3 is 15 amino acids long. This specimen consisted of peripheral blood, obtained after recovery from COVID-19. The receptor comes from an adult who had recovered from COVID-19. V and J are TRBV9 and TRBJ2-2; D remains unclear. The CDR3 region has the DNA TGTGCCAGCAGCGGGTCCCTGGCGGCCACCGGGGAGCTGTTTTTT. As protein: CASSGSLAATGELFF.